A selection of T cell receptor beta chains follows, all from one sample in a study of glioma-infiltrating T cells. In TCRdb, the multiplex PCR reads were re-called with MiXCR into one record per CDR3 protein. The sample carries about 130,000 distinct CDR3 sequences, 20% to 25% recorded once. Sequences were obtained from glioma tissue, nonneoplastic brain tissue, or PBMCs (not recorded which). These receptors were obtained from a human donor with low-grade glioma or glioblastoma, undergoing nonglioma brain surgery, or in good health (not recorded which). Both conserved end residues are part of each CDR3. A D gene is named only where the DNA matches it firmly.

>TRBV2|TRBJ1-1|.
CASSGTTRAFF
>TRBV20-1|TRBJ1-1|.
CSAREPLPVEAFF
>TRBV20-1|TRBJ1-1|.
CSAKGRDTEAFF
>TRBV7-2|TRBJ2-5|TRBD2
CASSSGLAGGTQETQYF
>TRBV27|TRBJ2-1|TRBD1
CASSLRGQTYNEQFF
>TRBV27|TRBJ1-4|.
CASSPSTPTNEKLFF
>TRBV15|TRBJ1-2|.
CATSTDKIPYGYTF
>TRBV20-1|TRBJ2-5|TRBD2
CSAKPGLAVYTSETQYF
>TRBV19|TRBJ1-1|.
CASSNQGFTEAFF
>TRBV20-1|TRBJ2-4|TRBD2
CSASSGGGPKNIQYF
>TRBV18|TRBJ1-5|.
CASSPWAGNAGGHQPQHF
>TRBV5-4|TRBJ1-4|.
CASSFEGSNEKLFF
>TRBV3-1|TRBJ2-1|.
CASSPMTGSYNEQFF
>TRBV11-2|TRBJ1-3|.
CASRVFSGNTIYF
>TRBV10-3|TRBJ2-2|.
CAIRPAAGNTGELFF
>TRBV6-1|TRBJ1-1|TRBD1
CASTYAQGDTEAFF
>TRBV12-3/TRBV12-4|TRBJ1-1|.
CASSSIVASLLSSTEAFF
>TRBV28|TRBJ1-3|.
CASREPSGGRTGNTIYF
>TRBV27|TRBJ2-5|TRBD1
CASSSRQGWREETQYF
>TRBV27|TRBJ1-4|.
CASSLAPQSTEKLFF
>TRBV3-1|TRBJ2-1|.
CASSQVAQQQFF
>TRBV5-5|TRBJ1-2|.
CASRPRDVNYGYTF
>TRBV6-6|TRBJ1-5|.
CASSYNREGNQPQHF
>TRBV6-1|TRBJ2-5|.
CASSEGKTETQYF
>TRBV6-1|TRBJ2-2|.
CATLFQGGNTGELFF
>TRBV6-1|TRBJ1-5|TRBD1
CASRTRQGHQPQHF
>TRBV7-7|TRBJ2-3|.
CASADRSTDTQYF
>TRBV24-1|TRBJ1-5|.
CATSDPGRNNQPQHF
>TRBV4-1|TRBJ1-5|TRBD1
CASSQDYRGRQPQHF
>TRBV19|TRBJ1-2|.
CASTMDNGIGYGYTF
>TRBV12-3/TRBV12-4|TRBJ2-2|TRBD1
CASRPGQGANTGELFF
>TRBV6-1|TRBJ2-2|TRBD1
CASRTQGGTGELFF
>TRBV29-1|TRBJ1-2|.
CSVEDNAYGYTF
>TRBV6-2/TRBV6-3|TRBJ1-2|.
CASSRQPQWGYTF
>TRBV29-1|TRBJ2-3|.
CSVVWVPGTDTQYF
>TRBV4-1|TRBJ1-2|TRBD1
CASSRSGGEGYTF
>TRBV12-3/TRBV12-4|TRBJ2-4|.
CASSSRGIQYF
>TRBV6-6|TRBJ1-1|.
CASSYSGTALNTEAFF
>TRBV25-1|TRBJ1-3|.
CASSEYGNTIYF
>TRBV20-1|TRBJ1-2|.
CSASTVPYGYTF
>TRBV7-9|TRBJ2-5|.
CATYPGVETQYF
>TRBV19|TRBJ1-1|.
CASTALETEAFF
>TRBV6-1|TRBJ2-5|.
CAVGQLQETQYF
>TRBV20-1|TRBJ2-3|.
CSAREGSTDTQYF
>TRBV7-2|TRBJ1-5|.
CASSPQTGWRNQPQHF